Below are 3 T cell receptor beta chains sequenced from a single sample in a study of shared clonotypes between healthy human individuals. TCRdb keeps only in-frame clones here, not all; method: immunoSEQ multiplex PCR. The sample shows 800,000 to 1,200,000 clones, about four fifths of them seen only once. Sequenced: memory CD4+ T cells from PBMCs. Indicated subset: CD45RA-negative fraction. The receptors here all came from a man aged 18 to 35 in good health. Some clones in this sample may be carry-over from other donors' samples.

The rearrangement links TRBV27 to TRBJ1-1, with 7 bases identical to TRBD1. Germline trimming cut 2 bases from V and 4 bases from J; bases unmatched to any gene: 7. The germline CDR1 and CDR2 sequences are MNHEY and SMNVEV (reference sequence). This CDR3 is 15 amino acids long. CDR3 coding DNA: TGTGCCAGCAGTTTAATGCCTACAGGGGCCACTGAAGCTTTCTTT. The encoded protein is CASSLMPTGATEAFF.

J is TRBJ1-1 and V is TRBV15; possible D gene TRBD1, 6 bases. CDR1 is LNHNV and CDR2 is YYDKDF in the germline V gene (reference sequence). V was cut by 5 bases and J by 5 bases, with 15 bases left in between. CDR3 length: 14 residues. Here the CDR3 DNA reads TGTGCCACCAGCCCGCGGGACATCGGGACTGAAGCTTTCTTT. Translating it yields CATSPRDIGTEAFF.

Concerning this clone itself: This specimen includes other DNA sequences encoding the same CDR3. V and J are TRBV5-1 and TRBJ2-7, with D uncertain. V lost 0 bases and J 2 bases, leaving 9 bases between the germline ends. Germline V gives CDR1 SGHRS, CDR2 YFSETQ. The CDR3 totals 14 residues. CDR3 sequence reads: CASSLGGNTYEQYF. CDR3 coding DNA: TGCGCCAGCAGCTTGGGAGGCAACACCTACGAGCAGTACTTC.